These 26 T cell receptor beta chains share one sample of origin, sequenced in a study of blood T cell repertoires in COVID-19. Sequencing used immunoSEQ multiplex PCR; TCRdb keeps in-frame clones, though not all of them. The table includes fewer than 250,000 clones, under 90% detected once. Material: peripheral blood. These receptors came from a woman of 80 years or more with COVID-19, enrolled during active disease.

On this clone itself: An end of the junction differs from the germline gene, which may be a read error. The V gene is TRBV11-2, the J gene TRBJ2-3; D is possibly TRBD1 (6 bases). Per the germline V gene, CDR1 is SGHAT and CDR2 is FQNNGV. CDR3 size: 14 residues. Written as DNA, the CDR3 is TGTGCCAGCAGCTTAGAGGCCCGGAGGTGGGGGCCGGATTTT. It is translated as CASSLEARRWGPDF.

This chain connects TRBV5-1 to TRBJ2-1, with 11 bases matching TRBD2. V lost 1 base to trimming and J lost 9 bases; unmatched junction nucleotides: 9. The CDR3 covers 16 residues. Germline assignment: CDR1 SGHRS and CDR2 YFSETQ. CDR3 nucleotides: TGCGCCAGCAGCTTGCTACTAGCGGGGGACCTTGGTGAGCAGTTCTTC. This translates into CASSLLLAGDLGEQFF.

This clone was observed a few times. This chain uses TRBV5-1 with TRBJ1-3; possible D gene TRBD1, 5 bases. This CDR3 has 13 residues. The ends were cut back, 3 bases at V and 4 bases at J, with 8 bases in the middle. Germline CDR1 is SGHRS and CDR2 is YFSETQ. The DNA for the CDR3 is TGCGCCAGCAGCTCCGCAGGGGGAAACACCATATATTTT. This codes for CASSSAGGNTIYF.

The chain employs TRBV6-5 and TRBJ2-5; 8 nucleotides line up with TRBD2. Germline CDR1 is MNHEY and CDR2 is SVGAGI. Germline trimming cut 7 bases from V and 4 bases from J; bases unmatched to any gene: 11. This CDR3 is 15 amino acids long. This chain's CDR3 is CASTPTGGAGETQYF. The CDR3, as DNA: TGTGCCAGCACCCCGACCGGGGGGGCCGGAGAGACCCAGTACTTC.

The chain combines TRBV6-5 with TRBJ1-2, with D hard to call. Germline values: CDR1 MNHEY, CDR2 SVGAGI. The CDR3 loop spans 11 amino acids. The V and J ends lost 6 bases and 6 bases respectively, with 8 bases between them. This CDR3 reads CASRELHGYTF. As DNA, the CDR3 is TGTGCCAGCAGGGAGCTACATGGCTACACCTTC.

The V gene is TRBV19, the J gene TRBJ2-3; 10 positions match TRBD2. Per the germline V gene, CDR1 is LNHDA and CDR2 is SQIVND (reference sequence). This CDR3 contains 15 residues. V dropped 7 bases and J dropped 4; count of bases not matched to a gene: 8. The CDR3 sequence is CASKSGGAGADTQYF. The CDR3 nucleotides read TGTGCCAGTAAAAGCGGGGGGGCCGGGGCAGATACGCAGTATTTT.

This chain uses TRBV28 with TRBJ1-2; TRBD1 is a possible D gene (6 bases). Trimming removed 4 bases at V and 7 bases at J, with 16 bases between. Germline CDR1 is MDHEN and CDR2 is SYDVKM. This CDR3 is 14 amino acids long. The CDR3, as DNA: TGTGCCAGCAGTTCGACCGGGACAATCTTTGGCTACACCTTC. This codes for CASSSTGTIFGYTF.

The J gene is TRBJ2-7, the V gene TRBV3-1 (or the pseudogene TRBV3-2); 8 bases agree with TRBD2. With V trimmed by 0 bases and J by 3 bases, 10 bases remained unmatched. The CDR3 runs to 17 residues. Germline V gives CDR1 LGHDT, CDR2 YNNKEL (reference sequence). DNA of the CDR3: TGTGCCAGCAGCCAAGATCGTCGAGCGGGGGTAGTCTACGAGCAGTACTTC. Amino acids: CASSQDRRAGVVYEQYF.

The J gene is TRBJ2-2, the V gene TRBV29-1, with 8 positions matching TRBD1. Germline lookup yields CDR1 SQVTM and CDR2 ANQGSEA. The V segment lost 7 bases and the J segment 7 bases; nucleotides outside the gene matches: 5. CDR3 length: 12 residues. For the CDR3, the DNA is TGCAGCGGGACAGGGTACCGCGGGGAGCTGTTTTTT. Its protein is CSGTGYRGELFF.

This clone was seen only once. V is TRBV5-1 and J is TRBJ2-1, with 9 bases fitting TRBD2. V shed 4 bases and J 8 bases; nucleotides not matched to a gene: 13. The CDR3 spans 16 residues. Germline lookup yields CDR1 SGHRS and CDR2 YFSETQ. Written as DNA, the CDR3 is TGCGCCAGCAGCCTCGGGGAGGCGGGGGGGCTGGATGAGCAGTTCTTC. As protein: CASSLGEAGGLDEQFF.

This clone was counted only a few times. The chain combines TRBV18 with TRBJ2-7; perhaps TRBD2 as D (6 bases). Trimming left V 2 bases short and J 6 bases short, with 11 bases between. CDR1 KGHSH and CDR2 LQKENI come from the germline V gene. CDR3 length: 13 residues. The CDR3 here is CASSPGGGVEQYV. CDR3 bases: TGTGCCAGCTCACCAGGCGGAGGGGTCGAGCAGTACGTC.

This clone has just one count. The V and J genes are TRBV6-5 and TRBJ1-6; no reliable D call. The ends were cut back, 6 bases at V and 9 bases at J, with 18 bases in the middle. Germline CDR1 is MNHEY and CDR2 is SVGAGI. The CDR3 extends over 15 amino acids. In nucleotides, the CDR3 is TGTGCCAGCAGGGGTACAGCTCTACGTGGTTCACCCCTCCACTTT. This translates into CASRGTALRGSPLHF.

The genes are TRBV28 and TRBJ1-5; TRBD1 matches 9 bases. The CDR3 runs to 16 residues. Looked up from germline, CDR1 is MDHEN and CDR2 is SYDVKM. V shed 2 bases, J shed 6 bases, and the junction held 8 bases outside the gene matches. CDR3 amino acids: CASSLESTGGGQPQHF. The CDR3 DNA reads as TGTGCCAGCAGTTTAGAGAGTACAGGGGGCGGTCAGCCCCAGCATTTT.

A single count supports this clone. The rearrangement uses TRBV10-3 and TRBJ1-1; D might be TRBD1 (6 bases). CDR1 ENHRY and CDR2 SYGVKD come from the germline V gene. CDR3 size: 14 residues. V lost 6 bases and J lost 5, with 16 bases in between. The CDR3 loop reads CAIRGTSRGTEAFF. CDR3 nucleotide sequence: TGTGCCATCAGGGGGACATCGAGGGGGACTGAAGCTTTCTTT.

The chain employs TRBV19 and TRBJ2-1; 7 bases line up with TRBD1. Germline V gives CDR1 LNHDA, CDR2 SQIVND (reference sequence). The ends lost 5 bases at V and 7 bases at J; junction bases unmatched: 14. The CDR3 length is 16 residues. The CDR3 spells CASSRSATGTVNEQFF. CDR3 DNA: TGTGCCAGTAGTCGTTCGGCTACCGGGACAGTTAATGAGCAGTTCTTC.

The chain couples TRBV10-3 to TRBJ1-3; D is ambiguous. Trimming took 10 bases from V and 1 from J, leaving 5 bases between them. Germline V gene data show CDR1 as ENHRY and CDR2 as SYGVKD. The CDR3 is 11 residues long. CDR3 sequence: CATESGNTIYF. The DNA for the CDR3 is TGTGCCACTGAGTCTGGAAACACCATATATTTT.

This clone was found a few times. This chain's CDR3 is CAEPGTALNTGELFF. CDR3 DNA sequence: TGTGCCGAACCCGGGACAGCCCTAAACACCGGGGAGCTGTTTTTT. This rearrangement joins TRBV7-9 to TRBJ2-2; 7 positions agree with TRBD1. Trimming at V came to 11 bases and at J to 2 bases, leaving 11 bases not matched to a gene. The CDR3 is 15 amino acids. The germline gives CDR1 SEHNR, CDR2 FQNEAQ (reference sequence). The full variable domain, in which reference TRBV7-9 and TRBJ2-2 provide the parts outside the CDR3, is DTGVSQNPRHKITKRGQNVTFRCDPISEHNRLYWYRQTLGQGPEFLTYFQNEAQLEKSRLLSDRFSAERPKGSFSTLEIQRTEQGDSAMYLCAEPGTALNTGELFFGEGSRLTVL.

This chain connects TRBV4-2 to TRBJ2-7; TRBD1 aligns across 9 bases. V shed 1 base, J shed 5 bases, and the junction held 6 bases outside the gene matches. The CDR3 has 15 residues. CDR1 is LGHNA, CDR2 YNFKEQ, per germline. In DNA, the CDR3 is TGTGCCAGCAGCCAAGCCGGGACAGGGTCCCACGAGCAGTACTTC. Its protein is CASSQAGTGSHEQYF.

In its sample, this clone was seen once. This sequence joins TRBV19 and TRBJ2-3; D might be TRBD1 (8 bases). The CDR3 is 15 amino acids. V was cut by 6 bases and J by 4 bases, with 17 bases left in between. Per germline, CDR1 LNHDA and CDR2 SQIVND (reference sequence). CDR3 DNA: TGTGCCAGTAGCTACACAGGGGGGGGAGCAGATACGCAGTATTTT. It specifies CASSYTGGGADTQYF.

V and J are TRBV29-1 and TRBJ2-7; D gene ambiguous. Germline lookup yields CDR1 SQVTM and CDR2 ANQGSEA. Trimming removed 4 bases at V and 5 bases at J, with 12 bases between. This CDR3 region has 12 residues. This CDR3 reads CSVVPGKDEQYF. CDR3 coding DNA: TGCAGCGTTGTGCCAGGAAAGGACGAGCAGTACTTC.

The chain combines TRBV4-1 with TRBJ2-5, with 8 bases lining up with TRBD1. Looked up from germline, CDR1 is MGHRA and CDR2 is YSYEKL. Trimming took 0 bases from V and 4 from J; bases not matched to a gene: 7. The CDR3 extends over 16 amino acids. The CDR3 loop is CASSQDQGAIPETQYF. The CDR3 DNA follows: TGCGCCAGCAGCCAAGATCAGGGGGCAATCCCAGAGACCCAGTACTTC.

This clone was observed a few times. The gene calls are TRBV27 and TRBJ2-1, with TRBD1 matching 11 bases. The junction had 13 bases not matched to a gene; V was cut back by 8 bases and J by 4 bases. CDR3 length: 17 amino acids. From germline, CDR1 is MNHEY and CDR2 SMNVEV (reference sequence). The CDR3 nucleotides are TGTGCCAGCTCCTCCGAGGGACAGGGGGTAAGATACAATGAGCAGTTCTTC. Translation: CASSSEGQGVRYNEQFF.

The sample holds a few counts of this clone. The rearrangement joins TRBV3-1 (or the pseudogene TRBV3-2) to TRBJ2-3; D might be TRBD1 (5 bases). V gave up 4 bases and J gave up 1 base, with 9 bases separating them. This CDR3 has 14 amino acids. Germline-derived CDR1 and CDR2 are LGHDT and YNNKEL (reference sequence). In nucleotides, the CDR3 is TGTGCCAGCAGCCCTCAGGGTGGCACAGATACGCAGTATTTT. Protein product: CASSPQGGTDTQYF.

The V and J genes are TRBV30 and TRBJ2-5; TRBD1 is a possible D gene (5 bases). The CDR3 spans 13 residues. Germline V lookup: CDR1 GTSNPN, CDR2 SVGIG (reference sequence). Trimming stripped 0 bases from V and 5 bases from J, with 10 bases between. CDR3 loop: CAWSVSGRETQYF. The CDR3 DNA sequence: TGTGCCTGGAGTGTGTCAGGGCGCGAGACCCAGTACTTC.

The chain uses TRBV5-1 and TRBJ1-3; 8 bases agree with TRBD1. Germline loops: CDR1 SGHRS, CDR2 YFSETQ. This CDR3 region has 16 residues. The J segment lost 1 base and the V segment lost 3 bases, leaving 6 bases of the junction unmatched. CDR3 sequence reads: CASSSSTGESGNTIYF. The CDR3 DNA sequence: TGCGCCAGCAGCTCCTCGACAGGGGAGTCTGGAAACACCATATATTTT.

The CDR3 nucleotides are TGTGCCAGCAGCCCCGGGGCAGATACGCAGTATTTT. It specifies CASSPGADTQYF. V and J are TRBV7-3 and TRBJ2-3, with D perhaps TRBD2 (5 bases). V shed 5 bases and J shed 4 bases, with 7 bases lying between them. Germline CDR1 is SGHTA and CDR2 is FQGTGA. This CDR3 is built from 12 residues.